Listed here are 21 T cell receptor beta chains from one sample, sequenced in a study of blood T cells in healthy people across ages (dated by TCRdb to about 2015). Libraries were built with 5' RACE. This sample was sequenced with an Illumina HiSeq 2500. The second PCR ran for roughly 7 to 12 cycles and used a J-beta primer mix along with a sample-barcoded 5' primer. The raw public data were reprocessed by TCRdb itself: fastp quality trimming at Q25, MiXCR clonotype calling, in-frame beta chains only. Rows are unified per CDR3 protein, each entry keeping the most common DNA and genes. Recorded for this sample are around 780,000 distinct CDR3 sequences; approximately 53% of them occurred a single time. Under 30% of the sample belongs to the ten largest clones. The sequencing sample was made of blood. Every receptor here comes from a man in his forties in good health.

This chain joins TRBV20-1 and TRBJ2-7; 12 bases match TRBD1. The CDR3 spans 14 residues. Losses at the gene ends were 4 bases for V and 4 bases for J; bases not matched to a gene: 5. Germline CDR1 is DFQATT and CDR2 is SNEGSKA (reference sequence). The CDR3 is CSANPGQGAYEQYF. CDR3 in DNA: TGCAGTGCTAATCCGGGACAGGGGGCTTACGAGCAGTACTTC.

The chain joins TRBV3-1 to TRBJ2-1; D not certain. V was clipped by 3 bases and J by 9 bases, with 12 bases between them. The CDR3 length is 13 residues. The V gene's germline CDR1 is LGHDT and CDR2 YNNKEL (reference sequence). The CDR3 DNA is TGTGCCAGCAGCCAGAACCTAGGTGGTGAGCAGTTCTTC. Protein sequence: CASSQNLGGEQFF.

This chain connects TRBV7-6 to TRBJ1-5; D gene uncertain. The CDR3 length is 16 residues. The V end was cut by 1 base, the J end by 0 bases, with 10 bases between. Germline loops: CDR1 SGHVS, CDR2 FNYEAQ. CDR3 in amino acids: CASSLDAGPSNQPQHF. Written as DNA, the CDR3 is TGTGCCAGCAGCTTAGACGCCGGACCTAGCAATCAGCCCCAGCATTTT.

The CDR3 nucleotides read TGTGCCAGCAGCTTGGAAATTGTGGATCCGACCTCCTACGAGCAGTACTTC. This codes for CASSLEIVDPTSYEQYF. The chain employs TRBV5-4 and TRBJ2-7; D gene uncertain. Trimming took off 0 bases at V and 0 bases at J, with 16 bases between the two ends. Germline values: CDR1 SGHNT, CDR2 YYREEE (reference sequence). This CDR3 has 17 amino acids.

This clonotype was observed a handful of times. The chain employs TRBV5-4 and TRBJ1-2; possible D gene TRBD1, 6 bases. The germline gives CDR1 SGHNT, CDR2 YYREEE (reference sequence). CDR3 length: 12 amino acids. V gave up 2 bases and J gave up 13 bases, with 15 bases separating them. CDR3 sequence reads: CASSFGDMACTF. The CDR3 DNA sequence: TGTGCCAGCAGCTTTGGGGACATGGCTTGCACCTTC.

The rearrangement uses TRBV6-5 and TRBJ2-4; D ambiguous. This CDR3 region has 14 residues. Germline-derived CDR1 and CDR2 are MNHEY and SVGAGI. V lost 7 bases, J lost 0 bases, and 10 bases lay in between. CDR3: CASMDLKAKNIQYF. CDR3 coding DNA: TGTGCCAGCATGGACCTGAAAGCCAAAAACATTCAGTACTTC.

The sample holds one count of this clonotype. V and J are TRBV4-2 and TRBJ2-1; TRBD2 agrees at 10 bases. Per germline, CDR1 LGHNA and CDR2 YNFKEQ. J lost 6 bases, V lost 0 bases, and 8 bases had no gene match. CDR3 length: 17 residues. This chain's CDR3 is CASSQEPTSGAGNEQFF. The CDR3 DNA sequence: TGTGCCAGCAGCCAAGAGCCCACTAGCGGGGCAGGCAATGAGCAGTTCTTC.

The gene calls are TRBV3-1 and TRBJ2-1; no clear D gene. The CDR3 covers 15 residues. Trimming removed 2 bases at V and 7 bases at J, with 15 bases between. CDR1 and CDR2 (germline): LGHDT, YNNKEL (reference sequence). CDR3 in amino acids: CASSQTRLLVNEQFF. As DNA, the CDR3 is TGTGCCAGCAGCCAAACCCGTCTCCTGGTGAATGAGCAGTTCTTC.

This sequence joins TRBV10-3 and TRBJ2-4; TRBD2 matches 8 bases. The end of the DNA aligns better with TRBJ2-7, so the J call may be wrong. CDR1 is ENHRY and CDR2 is SYGVKD in the germline V gene. CDR3 length equals 15 residues. The CDR3: CAISESSGSLYEQYF. CDR3 in DNA: TGTGCCATCAGTGAGTCGAGCGGGAGTCTCTACGAGCAGTACTTC.

This clonotype has a handful of counts. The rearrangement joins TRBV5-1 to TRBJ2-1; no firm D call. The ends were cut back, 0 bases at V and 8 bases at J, with 21 bases in the middle. Germline-derived CDR1 and CDR2 are SGHRS and YFSETQ. The CDR3 runs 17 residues. CDR3 nucleotide sequence: TGCGCCAGCAGCTTGGTAATGCGTCTAGATTATTTCGATGAGCAGTTCTTC. Residues: CASSLVMRLDYFDEQFF.

The chain combines TRBV6-1 with TRBJ1-4, with 7 bases matching TRBD1. With V trimmed by 3 bases and J by 5 bases, 12 bases remained unmatched. Per germline, CDR1 MNHNS and CDR2 SASEGT. The CDR3 has 17 residues. CDR3 residues: CASSDLLPGQSNEKLFF. The CDR3, as DNA: TGTGCCAGCAGTGACTTGTTACCGGGACAGTCCAATGAAAAACTGTTTTTT.

V gene TRBV28 combines with J gene TRBJ2-5; D is tentatively TRBD1 or TRBD2 (5 bases each). The CDR3 runs to 12 residues. The V gene lost 5 bases and the J gene lost 11 bases, with 15 bases spanning the gap. Germline V gene sequence: CDR1 MDHEN, CDR2 SYDVKM. The CDR3 DNA is TGTGCCAGCAGTCCCCCTAGGGGCGGGCAGTACTTC. This encodes CASSPPRGGQYF. Using reference TRBV28 and TRBJ2-5 for the parts outside the CDR3, the full variable domain is DVKVTQSSRYLVKRTGEKVFLECVQDMDHENMFWYRQDPGLGLRLIYFSYDVKMKEKGDIPEGYSVSREKKERFSLILESASTNQTSMYLCASSPPRGGQYFGPGTRLLVL.

The V and J genes are TRBV12-3 or TRBV12-4 and TRBJ2-1, with D tentatively TRBD2 (5 bases). The ends were cut back, 3 bases at V and 10 bases at J, with 13 bases in the middle. The CDR3 runs 13 residues. For the CDR3, the DNA is TGTGCCAGCAGTTTGTCGGGGTTCAGGGAGCAGTTCTTC. Translation gives CASSLSGFREQFF.

The chain has TRBV7-9 and TRBJ1-4; D uncertain. Trimming shortened V by 1 base and J by 7 bases, and 10 bases separated the two germline ends. CDR1 SEHNR and CDR2 FQNEAQ come from the germline V gene (reference sequence). This CDR3 comprises 14 residues. CDR3 nucleotides: TGTGCCAGCAGCTTAGGGGATTCGGGTGAAAAACTGTTTTTT. It is translated as CASSLGDSGEKLFF.

This clonotype has just a few counts. The chain employs TRBV5-6 and TRBJ2-3; a possible D gene is TRBD2 (5 bases). Germline CDR1 SGHDT, CDR2 YYEEEE. The CDR3 covers 14 residues. V was trimmed by 2 bases and J by 4 bases, leaving 11 bases between them. The CDR3 spells CASSFRMRADTQYF. For the CDR3, the DNA is TGTGCCAGCAGCTTCCGGATGCGGGCAGATACGCAGTATTTT.

The rearrangement uses TRBV12-3 or TRBV12-4 and TRBJ2-3; 11 bases align to TRBD2. With 3 bases clipped from V and 5 bases from J, the junction kept 10 bases outside the gene matches. The CDR3 covers 17 residues. CDR3: CASSFPGRLAGLDTQYF. The CDR3 coding sequence is TGTGCCAGCAGTTTCCCGGGGCGACTAGCGGGGTTAGATACGCAGTATTTT.

J is TRBJ2-7 and V is TRBV10-3; 11 nucleotides align to TRBD2. V lost 2 bases, J lost 3 bases, and 6 bases stayed unmatched. Germline assignment: CDR1 ENHRY and CDR2 SYGVKD. This CDR3 has 16 residues. The chain's CDR3 is CAISEVTGTSGYEQYF. The CDR3 nucleotides are TGTGCCATCAGTGAGGTGACCGGGACTAGCGGCTACGAGCAGTACTTC.

The CDR3 reads CASRPSGQGNEKLFF. The CDR3 DNA reads TGTGCCAGCAGACCATCGGGACAGGGGAATGAAAAACTGTTTTTT. The V call is TRBV27, the J call TRBJ1-4; 10 bases line up with TRBD1. V was clipped by 6 bases and J by 5 bases; unmatched bases: 6. Per germline, CDR1 MNHEY and CDR2 SMNVEV (reference sequence). CDR3 length: 15 amino acids.

The V gene is TRBV11-3, the J gene TRBJ2-7; D gene uncertain. The V end was cut by 5 bases, the J end by 0 bases, with 20 bases between. Germline CDR1 SGHNT, CDR2 YENEEA. The CDR3 contains 17 residues. The CDR3 coding sequence is TGTGCCAGCAGCCATGTTCGTAGTGGTACTCACTCCTACGAGCAGTACTTC. Its protein product is CASSHVRSGTHSYEQYF. Full variable domain (missing parts from reference TRBV11-3 and TRBJ2-7): EAGVVQSPRYKIIEKKQPVAFWCNPISGHNTLYWYLQNLGQGPELLIRYENEEAVDDSQLPKDRFSAERLKGVDSTLKIQPAELGDSAVYLCASSHVRSGTHSYEQYFGPGTRLTVT.

The chain joins TRBV6-6 to TRBJ2-1, with 7 bases identical to TRBD2. Germline loops: CDR1 MNHNY, CDR2 SVGAGI (reference sequence). J lost 8 bases, V lost 4 bases, and 11 bases had no gene match. The CDR3 has 15 amino acids. This CDR3 is CASSWVRLGGDEQFF. CDR3 coding DNA: TGTGCCAGCAGTTGGGTCAGGTTGGGAGGGGATGAGCAGTTCTTC.

The gene calls are TRBV6-2 or TRBV6-3 and TRBJ1-1; D is perhaps TRBD1 (5 bases). This CDR3 spans 14 amino acids. V was shortened by 5 bases and J by 2 bases, with 12 bases between the two germline ends. CDR1 is MNHEY and CDR2 is SVGEGT in the germline V gene. The CDR3 sequence is CASSPRGGNTEAFF. As DNA, the CDR3 is TGTGCCAGCAGTCCCCGCGGGGGAAACACTGAAGCTTTCTTT.